One sample yielded the 15 T cell receptor beta chains listed below, sequenced in a study of shared clonotypes between healthy human individuals. Repertoires were generated with immunoSEQ multiplex PCR, while TCRdb's copy carries only in-frame clones and drops some. The table shows millions of clones, with 90% to 95% occurring only once. Sequencing was done on a sample of naive CD4+ T cells sorted from blood. Subset in this sample: CD45RA+ positively selected. These receptors were obtained from a young man in good health.

As regards this clone: The sample has other DNA sequences that encode this CDR3 too. This rearrangement joins TRBV7-2 to TRBJ1-5, with TRBD1 matching over 8 bases. The CDR3 totals 15 residues. Germline CDR1 is SGHTA and CDR2 is FQGNSA. With V trimmed by 5 bases and J by 1 base, 4 bases remained unmatched. The CDR3 region is CASSPRQGSNQPQHF. The CDR3, as DNA: TGTGCCAGCAGCCCAAGACAGGGGAGCAATCAGCCCCAGCATTTT.

The chain employs TRBV18 and TRBJ2-1; maybe TRBD2 (5 bases). Germline CDR1 reads KGHSH; CDR2 reads LQKENI. Trimming removed 4 bases from V and 6 bases from J, with 13 bases in between. The CDR3 contains 14 residues. In nucleotides, the CDR3 is TGTGCCAGCTCACTTCTAGCCCAGCCCAATGAGCAGTTCTTC. Translating it yields CASSLLAQPNEQFF.

With respect to this clone: The same CDR3 can be traced to other DNA sequences in this sample. The chain combines TRBV4-2 with TRBJ2-7; D possibly corresponds to TRBD2 (5 bases). V was shortened by 0 bases and J by 3 bases, with 15 bases between the two germline ends. Germline V gives CDR1 LGHNA, CDR2 YNFKEQ. CDR3 length equals 16 residues. The CDR3 reads CASSQDPSGGIYEQYF. Written as DNA, the CDR3 is TGTGCCAGCAGCCAAGATCCGAGCGGAGGAATCTACGAGCAGTACTTC.

The chain links TRBV2 to TRBJ2-2; 7 nucleotides match TRBD2. The V gene end was trimmed by 10 bases and the J gene end by 0 bases; junction bases not matched to a gene: 14. Per germline, CDR1 SNHLY and CDR2 FYNNEI. There are 17 residues in the CDR3. CDR3 bases: TGTGCCATCCGTATCCGGGACTACCAAGCGAACACCGGGGAGCTGTTTTTT. It specifies CAIRIRDYQANTGELFF.

The count of this clone is one. This chain links TRBV7-9 with TRBJ1-5; unclear D gene. Per the germline V gene, CDR1 is SEHNR and CDR2 is FQNEAQ (reference sequence). CDR3 length equals 14 residues. The V end was cut by 1 base, the J end by 6 bases, with 10 bases between. The chain's CDR3 is CASSLDWVGQPQHF. The DNA for the CDR3 is TGTGCCAGCAGCTTAGATTGGGTGGGTCAGCCCCAGCATTTT.

Regarding this clone: Other DNA sequences in the same sample also yield this CDR3. The V call is TRBV18, the J call TRBJ2-5; unclear D gene. V lost 3 bases, J lost 3 bases, and 5 bases lay in between. There are 12 residues in the CDR3. Germline values: CDR1 KGHSH, CDR2 LQKENI. CDR3 nucleotide sequence: TGTGCCAGCTCACCCCAAGAAGAGACCCAGTACTTC. The encoded protein is CASSPQEETQYF.

CDR3 nucleotides: TGTGCCAGCAGTTTGGGACGGCAATACGAGCAGTACTTC. This sequence encodes CASSLGRQYEQYF. This sequence joins TRBV28 and TRBJ2-7; D is perhaps TRBD1 or TRBD2 (5 bases each). The CDR3 spans 13 residues. The V gene lost 3 bases and the J gene lost 4 bases, with 10 bases spanning the gap. CDR1 and CDR2 (germline): MDHEN, SYDVKM.

The rearrangement links TRBV5-8 to TRBJ2-2; 9 bases map to TRBD1. The J segment lost 0 bases and the V segment lost 3 bases, leaving 3 bases of the junction unmatched. Looked up from germline, CDR1 is SGHTS and CDR2 is YDEGEE. This CDR3 has 16 residues. The CDR3 bases are TGTGCCAGCAGCTCACAGGGGGCGACGAACACCGGGGAGCTGTTTTTT. Protein product: CASSSQGATNTGELFF.

This rearrangement joins TRBV19 to TRBJ1-5; D gene uncertain. V lost 5 bases, J lost 5 bases, and 10 bases lay in between. The CDR3 extends over 13 amino acids. Germline V gives CDR1 LNHDA, CDR2 SQIVND (reference sequence). CDR3 amino acids: CASSPLIHQPQHF. The CDR3 nucleotides are TGTGCCAGTAGTCCCTTGATCCATCAGCCCCAGCATTTT.

This clone was recorded only once. The chain joins TRBV9 to TRBJ2-7, with D perhaps TRBD1 (6 bases). The V and J ends lost 2 bases and 7 bases respectively, with 16 bases between them. The CDR3 is 14 residues long. Germline V gene data show CDR1 as SGDLS and CDR2 as YYNGEE. CDR3 DNA sequence: TGTGCCAGCAGCGTCCTGGGGGCATCCGGGGAGCAGTACTTC. The encoded protein is CASSVLGASGEQYF.

This sequence joins TRBV27 and TRBJ2-1; 11 bases match TRBD2. Losses at the gene ends were 5 bases for V and 5 bases for J; bases not matched to a gene: 5. The germline gives CDR1 MNHEY, CDR2 SMNVEV (reference sequence). The CDR3 spans 15 residues. CDR3 bases: TGTGCCAGCAGTACCCGACTAGCGGGGCACAATGAGCAGTTCTTC. Translation: CASSTRLAGHNEQFF.

The chain joins TRBV5-1 to TRBJ2-1; TRBD2 matches at 7 bases. With V trimmed by 4 bases and J by 6 bases, 4 bases remained unmatched. Germline V lookup: CDR1 SGHRS, CDR2 YFSETQ. The CDR3 extends over 13 amino acids. The CDR3 region is CASSVAGVNEQFF. CDR3 nucleotide sequence: TGCGCCAGCAGCGTGGCGGGGGTCAATGAGCAGTTCTTC.

The genes are TRBV19 and TRBJ2-1; no clear D. This CDR3 is built from 13 residues. V was trimmed by 7 bases and J by 4 bases, leaving 11 bases between them. Germline lookup yields CDR1 LNHDA and CDR2 SQIVND (reference sequence). This CDR3 is CASTSVKYNEQFF. The CDR3 DNA is TGTGCCAGTACCTCGGTGAAATACAATGAGCAGTTCTTC.

J is TRBJ1-1 and V is TRBV6-8, with D possibly matching TRBD1 (5 bases). The CDR3 spans 15 residues. Trimming removed 0 bases at V and 2 bases at J, with 10 bases between. The germline V gene has CDR1 MNHGY and CDR2 SAAAGT. In DNA form, the CDR3 reads TGTGCCAGCAGTTACTCGACAGAGGGAAACACTGAAGCTTTCTTT. This codes for CASSYSTEGNTEAFF.

The chain has TRBV30 and TRBJ1-3; D unresolved. The germline gives CDR1 GTSNPN, CDR2 SVGIG (reference sequence). This CDR3 has 15 residues. V lost 5 bases and J lost 0, with 14 bases in between. CDR3 loop: CAWCPRASSGNTIYF. In DNA form, the CDR3 reads TGTGCCTGGTGCCCGAGGGCCAGCTCTGGAAACACCATATATTTT.